A single T cell receptor beta chain is shown here with its context. Its antigen is undetermined. A sample-barcoded 5' primer and a J-beta primer mix were used in a second PCR of roughly 6 to 11 cycles. TCRdb fed the 5' RACE reads into MiXCR, producing one record per CDR3 protein. The sample includes 1.5 million or so distinct CDR3 sequences, about 43% of them seen just once. This sample is part of a study of blood T cells in healthy people across ages. The germline V gene has CDR1 MNHEY and CDR2 SMNVEV (reference sequence). CDR3 length: 13 residues. The trim removed 6 bases at V and 8 bases at J, leaving 9 bases unmatched. General study findings and limits: A roughly linear age-dependent decrease characterized TCR beta diversity per million T cells.

No fewer than 6 million PBMCs went into each sample. Total RNA extraction produced at least 6 micrograms (per sample) for the study. V and J are TRBV27 and TRBJ1-2; 7 nucleotides line up with TRBD1. The sequenced sample consisted of blood. The sequence was obtained from a young woman in good health. The CDR3 protein is CASSPEGAWGYTF. The DNA for the CDR3 is TGTGCCAGCAGCCCTGAGGGGGCGTGGGGCTACACCTTC.